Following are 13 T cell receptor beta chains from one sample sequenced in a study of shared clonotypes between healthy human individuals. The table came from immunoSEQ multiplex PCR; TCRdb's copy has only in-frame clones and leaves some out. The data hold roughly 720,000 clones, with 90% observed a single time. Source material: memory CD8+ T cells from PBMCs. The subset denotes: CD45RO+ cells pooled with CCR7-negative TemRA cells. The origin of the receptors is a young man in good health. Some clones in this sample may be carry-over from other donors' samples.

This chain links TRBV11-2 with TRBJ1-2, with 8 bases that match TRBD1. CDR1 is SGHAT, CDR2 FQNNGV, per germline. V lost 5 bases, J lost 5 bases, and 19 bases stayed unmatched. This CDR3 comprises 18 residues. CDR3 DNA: TGTGCCAGCAGCGCTAGTTCGGACAGGGCGTCTTGGAGTTATGGCTACACCTTC. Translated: CASSASSDRASWSYGYTF.

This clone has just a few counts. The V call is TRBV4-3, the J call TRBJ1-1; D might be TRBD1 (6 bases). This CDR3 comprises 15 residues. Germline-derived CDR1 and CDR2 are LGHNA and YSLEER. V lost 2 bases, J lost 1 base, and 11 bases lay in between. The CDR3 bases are TGCGCCAGCAGCCAACGGCAGGGGCAGAACACTGAAGCTTTCTTT. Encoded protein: CASSQRQGQNTEAFF.

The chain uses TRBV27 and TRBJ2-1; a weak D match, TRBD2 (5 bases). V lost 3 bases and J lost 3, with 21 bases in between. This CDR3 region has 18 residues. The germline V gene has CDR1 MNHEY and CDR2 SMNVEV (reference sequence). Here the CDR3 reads CASSFLTLEGVNYNEQFF. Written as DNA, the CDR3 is TGTGCCAGCAGTTTCCTGACCTTAGAGGGAGTAAACTACAATGAGCAGTTCTTC.

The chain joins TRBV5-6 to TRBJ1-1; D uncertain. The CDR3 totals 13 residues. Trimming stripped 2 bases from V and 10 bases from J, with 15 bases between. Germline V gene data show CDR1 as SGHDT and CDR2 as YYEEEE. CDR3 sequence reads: CASSFSGINRAFF. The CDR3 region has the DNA TGTGCCAGCAGCTTCTCAGGAATCAATAGAGCTTTCTTT.

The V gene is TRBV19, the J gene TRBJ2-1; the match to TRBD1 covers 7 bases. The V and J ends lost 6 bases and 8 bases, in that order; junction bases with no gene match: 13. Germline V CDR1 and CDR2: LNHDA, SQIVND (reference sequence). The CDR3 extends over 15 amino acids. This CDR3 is CASSDRDSTSDEQFF. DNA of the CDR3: TGTGCCAGTAGCGACCGGGACAGCACATCCGATGAGCAGTTCTTC. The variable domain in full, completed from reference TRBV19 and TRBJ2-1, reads DGGITQSPKYLFRKEGQNVTLSCEQNLNHDAMYWYRQDPGQGLRLIYYSQIVNDFQKGDIAEGYSVSREKKESFPLTVTSAQKNPTAFYLCASSDRDSTSDEQFFGPGTRLTVL.

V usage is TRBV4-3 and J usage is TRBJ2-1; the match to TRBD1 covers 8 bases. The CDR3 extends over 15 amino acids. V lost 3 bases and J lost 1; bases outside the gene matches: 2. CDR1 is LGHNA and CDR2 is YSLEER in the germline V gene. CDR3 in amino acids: CASSHDRGSYNEQFF. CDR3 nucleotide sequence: TGCGCCAGCAGCCACGACAGGGGTTCCTACAATGAGCAGTTCTTC.

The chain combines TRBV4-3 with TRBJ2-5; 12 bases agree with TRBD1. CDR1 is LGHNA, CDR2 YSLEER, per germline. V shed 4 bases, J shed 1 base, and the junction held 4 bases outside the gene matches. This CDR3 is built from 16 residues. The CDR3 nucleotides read TGCGCCAGCAGCCCGGGACAGGGGGCCTTCCAAGAGACCCAGTACTTC. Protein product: CASSPGQGAFQETQYF.

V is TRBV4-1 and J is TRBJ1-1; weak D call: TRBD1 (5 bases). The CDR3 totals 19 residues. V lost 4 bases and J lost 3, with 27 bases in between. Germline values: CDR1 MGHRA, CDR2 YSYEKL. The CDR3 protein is CASSPRGGGSDRRYTEAFF. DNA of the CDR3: TGCGCCAGCAGCCCCCGAGGAGGAGGCTCAGACAGACGTTACACTGAAGCTTTCTTT.

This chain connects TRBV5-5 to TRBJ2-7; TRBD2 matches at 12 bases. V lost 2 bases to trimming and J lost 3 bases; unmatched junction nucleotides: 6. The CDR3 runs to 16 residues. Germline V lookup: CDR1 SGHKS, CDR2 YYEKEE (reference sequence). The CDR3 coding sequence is TGTGCCAGCAGCTTAATACCGGGACTAGCGGGCTACGAGCAGTACTTC. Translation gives CASSLIPGLAGYEQYF.

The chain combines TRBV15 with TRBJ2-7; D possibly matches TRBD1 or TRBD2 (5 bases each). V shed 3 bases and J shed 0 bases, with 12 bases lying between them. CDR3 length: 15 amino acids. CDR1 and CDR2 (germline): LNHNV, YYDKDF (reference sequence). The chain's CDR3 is CATSSLGGSSYEQYF. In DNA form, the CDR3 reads TGTGCCACCAGCAGTCTTGGGGGAAGCTCCTACGAGCAGTACTTC.

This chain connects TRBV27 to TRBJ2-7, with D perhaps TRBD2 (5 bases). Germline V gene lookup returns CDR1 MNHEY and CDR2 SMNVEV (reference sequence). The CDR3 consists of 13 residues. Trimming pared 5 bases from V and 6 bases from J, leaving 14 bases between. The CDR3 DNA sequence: TGTGCCAGCAGTCCGCTAGCCGCCAGCGAGCAGTACTTC. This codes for CASSPLAASEQYF.

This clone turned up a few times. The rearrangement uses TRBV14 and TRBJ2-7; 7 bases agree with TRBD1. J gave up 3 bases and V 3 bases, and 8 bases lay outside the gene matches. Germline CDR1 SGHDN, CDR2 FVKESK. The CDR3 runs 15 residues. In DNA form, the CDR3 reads TGTGCCAGCAGCCAGACGTACGGGACAGACTACGAGCAGTACTTC. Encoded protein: CASSQTYGTDYEQYF. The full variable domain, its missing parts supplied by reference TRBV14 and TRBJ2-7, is EAGVTQFPSHSVIEKGQTVTLRCDPISGHDNLYWYRRVMGKEIKFLLHFVKESKQDESGMPNNRFLAERTGGTYSTLKVQPAELEDSGVYFCASSQTYGTDYEQYFGPGTRLTVT.

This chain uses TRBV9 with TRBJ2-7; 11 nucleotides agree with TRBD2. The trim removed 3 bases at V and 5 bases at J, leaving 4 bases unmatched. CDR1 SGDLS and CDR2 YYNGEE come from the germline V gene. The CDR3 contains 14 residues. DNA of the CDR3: TGTGCCAGCAGCGGTAGCGGGAGGGGAAACGAGCAGTACTTC. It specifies CASSGSGRGNEQYF.